These T cell receptor beta chains were read from a single sample in a study of OX40 agonist ivuxolimab in advanced cancers. Repertoires were generated with immunoSEQ multiplex PCR, while TCRdb's copy carries only in-frame clones and drops some. This table has 91,000 or so clones, 94% appearing once. The sample consisted of CD4+ or CD8+ T cells sorted from blood, taken in a trial of the OX40 agonist ivuxolimab. The receptors shown here come from an adult with an advanced solid tumor such as melanoma, head and neck, liver or kidney cancer. CDR3s include the opening cysteine and the closing phenylalanine or tryptophan. D genes are given only for firm matches. Part of the rows lack a size; the others show once, few, many or a class for expanded clones.

v_call	clone_size	j_call	d_call	cdr3_aa	cdr3_nt
TRBV18	.	TRBJ1-2	.	CASSPIRDPGGHMGYGYTF	TGTGCCAGCTCACCAATTAGGGATCCCGGGGGCCACATGGGGTATGGCTACACCTTC
TRBV9	once	TRBJ1-2	.	CASSPRQGTNYGYTF	TGTGCCAGCAGCCCCAGGCAGGGGACGAACTATGGCTACACCTTC
TRBV5-1	once	TRBJ2-5	.	CASSTGRTQETQYF	TGCGCCAGCTCTACGGGACGGACCCAAGAGACCCAGTACTTC
TRBV18	once	TRBJ2-1	TRBD2	CASSPGGVSSYNEQFF	TGTGCCAGCTCTCCGGGGGGGGTTAGCTCCTACAATGAGCAGTTCTTC
TRBV1	.	TRBJ2-2	.	CTSHYSTSGGQRELFF	TGCACCAGCCACTACTCGACTAGCGGGGGGCAGCGGGAGCTGTTTTTT
TRBV5-5	.	TRBJ2-3	.	CASSPGGGLADTQYF	TGTGCCAGCAGCCCGGGCGGGGGCTTGGCAGATACGCAGTATTTT
TRBV7-3	.	TRBJ2-5	TRBD2	CASSQGVSSGKETQYF	TGTGCCAGCAGCCAAGGGGTGTCTAGCGGGAAAGAGACCCAGTACTTC
TRBV6-5	.	TRBJ1-1	.	CASSYRYRSNTEAFF	TGTGCCAGCAGCTACCGATACAGGTCGAACACTGAAGCTTTCTTT
TRBV27	.	TRBJ1-1	.	CASSLTILNTEAFF	TGTGCCAGCAGCCTGACAATATTGAACACTGAAGCTTTCTTT
TRBV11-2	.	TRBJ2-7	.	CASSFYGRGHYEQYF	TGTGCCAGCAGCTTCTACGGACGGGGGCACTACGAGCAGTACTTC
TRBV7-9	.	TRBJ1-4	.	CASSPGRTNEKLFF	TGTGCCAGCAGCCCAGGACGTACAAATGAAAAACTGTTTTTT
TRBV5-4	.	TRBJ2-1	.	CASSLAGTAAVYEQFF	TGTGCCAGCAGCTTAGCAGGGACCGCGGCCGTTTATGAGCAGTTCTTC
TRBV6-6	.	TRBJ1-1	.	CASSYWGGDTEAFF	TGTGCCAGCAGTTACTGGGGGGGGGACACTGAAGCTTTCTTT
TRBV11-3	.	TRBJ2-1	.	CASSPTAGPNEQFF	TGTGCCAGCAGCCCTACCGCAGGGCCAAATGAGCAGTTCTTC
TRBV6-6	.	TRBJ1-2	TRBD1	CASSYSQGATYGYTF	TGTGCCAGCAGTTATTCACAGGGGGCGACCTATGGCTACACCTTC
TRBV9	.	TRBJ2-7	TRBD2	CASTLRGLAETYEQYF	TGTGCCAGCACGCTCAGGGGACTAGCAGAGACCTACGAGCAGTACTTC
TRBV7-2	once	TRBJ2-7	TRBD2	CASSSLVYGRFAYEQYF	TGTGCCAGCAGCTCCCTGGTCTACGGGAGGTTTGCCTACGAGCAGTACTTC
TRBV20-1	.	TRBJ2-1	.	CSAKVYNEQFF	TGCAGTGCTAAGGTCTACAATGAGCAGTTCTTC
TRBV28	.	TRBJ1-2	.	CASSRDTASGYTF	TGTGCCAGCAGCAGGGACACGGCCTCTGGCTACACCTTC
TRBV5-1	.	TRBJ1-2	.	CASSLEWTPGNYGYTF	TGCGCCAGCAGCTTGGAGTGGACACCTGGCAACTATGGCTACACCTTC
TRBV11-1	.	TRBJ2-1	TRBD2	CASSLVVREGEQFF	TGTGCCAGCAGCTTAGTGGTTAGGGAGGGCGAGCAGTTCTTC
TRBV18	.	TRBJ2-3	TRBD2	CASSPLAGGADTQYF	TGTGCCAGCTCACCGCTAGCGGGAGGGGCAGATACGCAGTATTTT
TRBV7-8	.	TRBJ1-3	.	CASSLPPGSSGNTIYF	TGTGCCAGCAGCTTGCCCCCAGGGAGCTCTGGAAACACCATATATTTT
TRBV27	.	TRBJ1-3	.	CASSPGTHRGNTIYF	TGTGCCAGCAGTCCCGGGACACATAGAGGAAACACCATATATTTT
TRBV5-1	.	TRBJ2-7	.	CASSLLMGRTIYEQYF	TGCGCCAGCAGCTTGCTGATGGGACGGACCATCTACGAGCAGTACTTC
TRBV5-1	.	TRBJ2-1	TRBD2	CASSRTSGRAPYNEQFF	TGCGCCAGCAGCCGGACTAGCGGGCGAGCCCCCTACAATGAGCAGTTCTTC
TRBV4-1	.	TRBJ2-5	.	CASSLGRQETQYF	TGCGCCAGCAGCCTAGGTCGCCAAGAGACCCAGTACTTC
TRBV18	.	TRBJ2-7	.	CASSPTGPYEQYF	TGTGCCAGCTCACCAACAGGACCCTACGAGCAGTACTTC
TRBV10-2	.	TRBJ2-1	.	CASSRSNNEQFF	TGCGCCAGCAGTCGATCGAACAATGAGCAGTTCTTC
TRBV5-4	once	TRBJ2-5	TRBD2	CASSLRLAGGWETQYF	TGTGCCAGCAGCTTACGACTAGCGGGGGGTTGGGAGACCCAGTACTTC
TRBV18	.	TRBJ2-3	TRBD2	CASSPQLAGGQDTQYF	TGTGCCAGCTCACCACAACTAGCGGGGGGGCAAGATACGCAGTATTTT
TRBV18	.	TRBJ2-7	.	CASSPVGSSYEQYF	TGTGCCAGCTCACCGGTCGGCAGCTCCTACGAGCAGTACTTC
TRBV25-1	.	TRBJ2-5	TRBD1	CASSEYGQGGTQYF	TGTGCCAGCAGTGAATACGGACAGGGAGGAACCCAGTACTTC
TRBV21-1	.	TRBJ2-7	.	CASWGGKSYEQYF	TGTGCCAGCTGGGGAGGGAAATCCTACGAGCAGTACTTC
TRBV5-1	.	TRBJ1-2	TRBD1	CASSQGQNYGYTF	TGCGCCAGCAGCCAGGGACAGAACTATGGCTACACCTTC
TRBV10-3	.	TRBJ2-7	.	CAIGGAYEQYF	TGTGCCATTGGGGGGGCTTACGAGCAGTACTTC
TRBV29-1	.	TRBJ2-3	TRBD2	CSVGRLAGLSGTDTQYF	TGCAGCGTTGGTCGACTAGCGGGGCTGAGTGGCACAGATACGCAGTATTTT
TRBV28	.	TRBJ1-1	.	CASRLGWTEAFF	TGTGCCAGCAGACTCGGATGGACTGAAGCTTTCTTT
TRBV9	few	TRBJ2-5	TRBD2	CASSVGRLAGRETQYF	TGTGCCAGCAGCGTAGGGAGACTAGCGGGACGAGAGACCCAGTACTTC
TRBV6-6	.	TRBJ2-1	TRBD1	CASSWGTGGNEQFF	TGTGCCAGCAGTTGGGGGACAGGGGGCAATGAGCAGTTCTTC
TRBV9	.	TRBJ2-1	.	CASSLPGSVHNEQFF	TGTGCCAGCAGCCTACCGGGGAGCGTCCACAATGAGCAGTTCTTC
TRBV11-1	.	TRBJ2-7	.	CASSLAPDSPYEQYF	TGTGCCAGCAGCTTAGCCCCCGATTCTCCCTACGAGCAGTACTTC